The 5 T cell receptor beta chains presented below share a single source sample, sequenced in a study of lymphopenia after photon versus proton radiotherapy. The protocol was immunoSEQ multiplex PCR, while the TCRdb copy is restricted to in-frame clones and leaves out a portion. Among about 160,000 clones listed, approximately 91% were seen once. The sequenced sample was peripheral blood, obtained from a patient treated with photon-based radiotherapy. These receptors came from a man aged 45-65 years with gastric cancer.

The chain couples TRBV7-9 to TRBJ1-2, with D possibly matching TRBD1 (5 bases). The germline gives CDR1 SEHNR, CDR2 FQNEAQ (reference sequence). This CDR3 contains 13 residues. V lost 5 bases and J 3 bases, leaving 10 bases between the germline ends. CDR3: CASSLQGDYGYTF. CDR3 DNA sequence: TGTGCCAGCAGCCTCCAGGGAGACTATGGCTACACCTTC.

Here the CDR3 reads CASSSGLAAQGTQYF. CDR3 nucleotide sequence: TGTGCCAGCAGTTCTGGACTAGCGGCGCAGGGTACGCAGTATTTT. The chain joins TRBV28 to TRBJ2-3, with 10 bases that match TRBD2. Germline-derived CDR1 and CDR2 are MDHEN and SYDVKM. J lost 8 bases, V lost 4 bases, and 9 bases had no gene match. This CDR3 contains 15 residues. Variable domain in full (rest from reference TRBV28 and TRBJ2-3): DVKVTQSSRYLVKRTGEKVFLECVQDMDHENMFWYRQDPGLGLRLIYFSYDVKMKEKGDIPEGYSVSREKKERFSLILESASTNQTSMYLCASSSGLAAQGTQYFGPGTRLTVL.

This clone was detected a few times. The gene calls are TRBV5-1 and TRBJ2-3; the D gene could be TRBD1 or TRBD2 (5 bases each). The CDR3 is 14 residues long. Trimming took off 5 bases at V and 6 bases at J, with 16 bases between the two ends. Germline-derived CDR1 and CDR2 are SGHRS and YFSETQ. CDR3 sequence reads: CASRKRDPADTQYF. In DNA form, the CDR3 reads TGCGCCAGCAGGAAACGGGACCCGGCCGATACGCAGTATTTT.

This clone was observed a handful of times. V gene TRBV11-2 combines with J gene TRBJ1-1; D not certain. The CDR3 has 13 amino acids. Germline values: CDR1 SGHAT, CDR2 FQNNGV. Between the trimmed V and J ends, which lost 0 bases and 3 bases, there was a span of 5 bases. CDR3 amino acids: CASSLDLYTEAFF. The CDR3 nucleotides read TGTGCCAGCAGCTTAGATCTTTACACTGAAGCTTTCTTT. Full variable domain (rest looked up from reference TRBV11-2 and TRBJ1-1): EAGVAQSPRYKIIEKRQSVAFWCNPISGHATLYWYQQILGQGPKLLIQFQNNGVVDDSQLPKDRFSAERLKGVDSTLKIQPAKLEDSAVYLCASSLDLYTEAFFGQGTRLTVV.

The chain recombines TRBV2 with TRBJ1-2; the match to TRBD1 covers 8 bases. The V gene end was trimmed by 5 bases and the J gene end by 6 bases; junction bases not matched to a gene: 5. The CDR3 length is 13 residues. The V gene's germline CDR1 is SNHLY and CDR2 FYNNEI. In DNA form, the CDR3 reads TGTGCCAGCAGTCTCAGACAGGGGAATGGCTACACCTTC. It codes for CASSLRQGNGYTF.